Listed below are T cell receptor beta chains from one sample, sequenced in a study of graft-versus-host responses after intestinal transplantation. Assay used: immunoSEQ multiplex PCR; TCRdb lists only in-frame clones, some missing. The table includes some 96,000 clones, more than 85% detected once. Antigens of these TCRs are unknown. The starting material was unstimulated CD4+ T cells sorted from spleen or lymph node cells, obtained before transplant. The receptors shown here come from a human donor who was the organ donor for an intestinal transplant. Each CDR3 is given with its conserved first and last residue. The D gene is left open where the match is weak. Not all rows give a size; the values are once, few, many and, for expanded clones, a class.

v_gene	d_gene	abundance	j_gene	CDR3aa	CDR3nt
TRBV5-1	TRBD2	-	TRBJ2-7	CASSPGGDEQYF	TGCGCCAGCAGCCCGGGGGGTGACGAGCAGTACTTC
TRBV2	TRBD2	-	TRBJ2-3	CASSAYFASGGASDTQYF	TGTGCCAGCAGTGCATATTTTGCTAGCGGGGGGGCATCGGATACGCAGTATTTT
TRBV7-3	TRBD1	once	TRBJ2-1	CASSLGQGSYNEQFF	TGTGCCAGCAGCTTAGGACAGGGGTCCTACAATGAGCAGTTCTTC
TRBV19	-	few	TRBJ1-5	CATRGQNQPQHF	TGTGCCACTAGAGGTCAGAATCAGCCCCAGCATTTT
TRBV7-2	-	-	TRBJ2-2	CASSLRGSSDNTGELFF	TGTGCCAGCAGCTTAAGGGGGAGTAGCGATAACACCGGGGAGCTGTTTTTT
TRBV4-1	-	-	TRBJ2-2	CASSQFVTGELFF	TGCGCCAGCAGCCAATTTGTGACCGGGGAGCTGTTTTTT
TRBV28	-	-	TRBJ1-5	CASSTGLKSNQPQHF	TGTGCCAGCAGTACAGGGCTTAAAAGCAATCAGCCCCAGCATTTT
TRBV19	TRBD2	few	TRBJ2-7	CASRLAGAREQYF	TGTGCCAGCCGGCTAGCGGGGGCCCGCGAGCAGTACTTC
TRBV10-3	-	-	TRBJ2-2	CAIRNQGTGELFF	TGTGCCATCAGAAATCAGGGGACCGGGGAGCTGTTTTTT
TRBV28	-	-	TRBJ1-5	CASRRAGGNQPQHF	TGTGCCAGCCGTAGGGCAGGGGGCAATCAGCCCCAGCATTTT
TRBV6-1	-	-	TRBJ1-1	CASSDGPVRAFF	TGTGCCAGCAGTGACGGCCCCGTGAGGGCTTTCTTT
TRBV6-5	TRBD1	-	TRBJ1-4	CASSYITGTGGEKLFF	TGTGCCAGCAGTTACATCACCGGGACAGGGGGCGAAAAACTGTTTTTT
TRBV5-1	TRBD2	once	TRBJ2-7	CASSLAPSGGALGSYEQYF	TGCGCCAGCAGCTTGGCCCCCAGCGGGGGGGCCCTAGGTTCCTACGAGCAGTACTTC
TRBV5-1	-	-	TRBJ1-6	CASSLLEYNSPLHF	TGCGCCAGCAGCTTGTTAGAATATAATTCACCCCTCCACTTT
TRBV19	-	-	TRBJ1-5	CASSSGILSNQPQHF	TGTGCCAGTAGCTCAGGCATCCTTAGCAATCAGCCCCAGCATTTT
TRBV28	-	-	TRBJ2-4	CASSLVGGFKNIQYF	TGTGCCAGCAGTTTGGTTGGGGGGTTCAAAAACATTCAGTACTTC
TRBV30	TRBD1	-	TRBJ1-2	CAFRTGEIGGYTF	TGTGCCTTCAGGACAGGTGAAATAGGGGGCTACACCTTC
TRBV27	-	-	TRBJ1-1	CASIRSTEAFF	TGTGCCAGCATCAGGTCCACTGAAGCTTTCTTT
TRBV28	-	-	TRBJ1-6	CATWGEKSYNSPLHF	TGTGCCACCTGGGGGGAGAAATCCTATAATTCACCCCTCCACTTT
TRBV6-1	-	-	TRBJ1-5	CASSDPWEGPQPQHF	TGTGCCAGCAGCGACCCTTGGGAGGGACCTCAGCCCCAGCATTTT
TRBV2	-	-	TRBJ2-4	CASSDKRSKNIQYF	TGTGCCAGCAGTGACAAGCGGTCCAAAAACATTCAGTACTTC
TRBV5-4	-	-	TRBJ1-1	CASALGSPTSNTEAFF	TGTGCCAGCGCCCTCGGGAGCCCTACATCGAACACTGAAGCTTTCTTT
TRBV5-1	TRBD2	-	TRBJ2-1	CASSLLAGGYEQFF	TGCGCCAGCAGTCTGCTAGCGGGGGGCTATGAGCAGTTCTTC
TRBV19	-	-	TRBJ1-1	CASSIDYRGAQATEAFF	TGTGCCAGTAGTATAGATTATCGGGGGGCGCAGGCCACTGAAGCTTTCTTT
TRBV28	-	-	TRBJ1-2	CASSFSTEYGYTF	TGTGCCAGCAGTTTCAGTACGGAATATGGCTACACCTTC
TRBV4-1	TRBD1	-	TRBJ1-2	CASSQGLLPGQGARGYTF	TGCGCCAGCAGCCAAGGACTGCTACCGGGACAGGGGGCGCGAGGCTACACCTTC
TRBV9	TRBD1	-	TRBJ1-4	CASSVVGQGLEKLFF	TGTGCCAGCAGCGTAGTTGGACAGGGGTTGGAAAAACTGTTTTTT
TRBV6-1	TRBD2	-	TRBJ2-3	CASNLAGGTDTQYF	TGTGCCAGTAATTTAGCGGGGGGGACAGATACGCAGTATTTT
TRBV20-1	-	-	TRBJ1-2	CSARAGNGYTF	TGCAGTGCTAGGGCGGGGAATGGCTACACCTTC
TRBV4-2	-	many	TRBJ1-2	CASSQGGRYGYTF	TGTGCCAGCAGCCAAGGGGGGAGATATGGCTACACCTTC
TRBV6-1	-	-	TRBJ1-4	CASSPPVSVRGKLFF	TGTGCCAGCAGTCCCCCCGTGTCTGTCCGGGGGAAACTGTTTTTT
TRBV5-1	-	-	TRBJ2-1	CASSDSSYNEQFF	TGCGCCAGCAGCGACAGCTCCTACAATGAGCAGTTCTTC
TRBV7-8	TRBD1	-	TRBJ1-1	CASSKTEQGTSEAFF	TGTGCCAGCAGCAAAACGGAACAGGGGACGAGTGAAGCTTTCTTT
TRBV6-1	-	-	TRBJ2-3	CASRGSSTDTQYF	TGTGCCAGCAGGGGTTCTAGCACAGATACGCAGTATTTT
TRBV9	-	-	TRBJ1-2	CASSVDQVPIYGYTF	TGTGCCAGCAGCGTAGATCAGGTGCCCATCTATGGCTACACCTTC
TRBV5-1	-	-	TRBJ1-2	CASSPLGQAYGYTF	TGCGCCAGCAGCCCTCTGGGGCAGGCGTATGGCTACACCTTC
TRBV19	TRBD1	-	TRBJ1-5	CASSSLHRGGNQPQHF	TGTGCCAGTAGTTCACTCCACAGGGGAGGCAATCAGCCCCAGCATTTT
TRBV6-1	-	-	TRBJ1-2	CASSVRDYGYTF	TGTGCCAGCAGTGTAAGGGACTATGGCTACACCTTC
TRBV5-1	TRBD1	-	TRBJ1-1	CASSLGSTGTTEAFF	TGCGCCAGCAGCTTGGGCTCGACAGGGACCACTGAAGCTTTCTTT
TRBV5-4	TRBD1	-	TRBJ1-2	CASSSGQDYGYTF	TGTGCCAGCAGCTCCGGACAGGACTATGGCTACACCTTC
TRBV4-1	-	few	TRBJ2-2	CASSQPSGGPTGELFF	TGCGCCAGCAGCCAACCCTCTGGGGGTCCCACCGGGGAGCTGTTTTTT
TRBV5-1	-	-	TRBJ1-4	CASSLREQGTNEKLFF	TGCGCCAGCAGCTTGCGGGAACAGGGAACTAATGAAAAACTGTTTTTT
TRBV6-6	TRBD1	-	TRBJ1-5	CASSSMGQGNQPQHF	TGTGCCAGCAGTTCCATGGGACAGGGCAATCAGCCCCAGCATTTT
TRBV10-3	-	-	TRBJ2-6	CAISESAEKPTISGANVLTF	TGTGCCATCAGTGAGTCGGCGGAGAAACCAACTATCTCTGGGGCCAACGTCCTGACTTTC
TRBV7-9	TRBD1	-	TRBJ1-2	CASRRAQGSNYGYTF	TGTGCCAGCAGACGTGCACAGGGGTCCAACTATGGCTACACCTTC
TRBV11-2	-	-	TRBJ1-5	CASSFWGTGQPQHF	TGTGCCAGCAGCTTCTGGGGTACGGGTCAGCCCCAGCATTTT
TRBV6-5	-	-	TRBJ1-1	CASSRGRGAEAFF	TGTGCCAGCAGCCGAGGGAGGGGAGCTGAAGCTTTCTTT
TRBV10-3	-	-	TRBJ2-1	CAISQPGTAYNEQFF	TGTGCCATCAGTCAGCCCGGGACCGCTTACAATGAGCAGTTCTTC